The TCR beta chain under discussion was sequenced for a study of shared T cell receptors in the human thymus. CDR1 is LNHNV and CDR2 is YYDKDF in the germline V gene (reference sequence). Trimming took 5 bases from V and 5 from J, leaving 22 bases between them. CDR3 length equals 16 residues. Only in-frame clones appear in the TCRdb table, and some are missing; sequencing was by immunoSEQ multiplex PCR. The data contain 550,000 to 800,000 clones, roughly 88% of them singletons. These data were also reused for a study on human thymus T cells. From that study: It was from resections taken during corrective heart surgery that the thymus tissue came. V and J genes seemed to be used with bias in thymic and blood repertoires. Related work showed strongly overlapping thymic repertoires across unrelated individuals.

The source is a girl under three years old with a congenital heart defect. The J gene is TRBJ2-7, the V gene TRBV15; TRBD1 is a possible D gene (5 bases). Material for sequencing was thymocytes. CDR3: CATSSNKGRDRNEQYF. The CDR3 DNA reads TGTGCCACCAGCTCCAACAAGGGCAGGGATCGGAACGAGCAGTACTTC. The variable domain in full, completed from reference TRBV15 and TRBJ2-7, reads DAMVIQNPRYQVTQFGKPVTLSCSQTLNHNVMYWYQQKSSQAPKLLFHYYDKDFNNEADTPDNFQSRRPNTSFCFLDIRSPGLGDTAMYLCATSSNKGRDRNEQYFGPGTRLTVT.